One and the same sample provided the 19 T cell receptor beta chains below, sequenced in a study of cytomegalovirus exposure and HLA in healthy donors. PCR employed 60 Vbeta and 13 Jbeta primers. Clones were read by immunoSEQ multiplex PCR, and TCRdb kept only the in-frame ones, dropping some. The sample includes some 130,000 clones, over 75% seen only once; the top ten take about 4.4%. Sequenced input: PBMCs. The receptors derive from a man aged 30 to 39 in good health.

V and J are TRBV27 and TRBJ2-6, with D possibly being TRBD1 (6 bases). Germline loops: CDR1 MNHEY, CDR2 SMNVEV (reference sequence). The length of the CDR3 is 18 residues. Trimming shortened V by 1 base and J by 16 bases, and 29 bases separated the two germline ends. The CDR3, as DNA: TGTGCCAGCAGTTTATATAAGGTAGGGCCAGGGGCAAACTCTGATCTGACTTTC. Its protein is CASSLYKVGPGANSDLTF.

The rearrangement links TRBV27 to TRBJ2-2; no clear D. Germline CDR1 reads MNHEY; CDR2 reads SMNVEV (reference sequence). The V end lost 5 bases, the J end lost 4 bases, and 5 bases lay between the germline ends. CDR3 length equals 12 residues. The CDR3 protein is CASSPGTGELFF. In DNA form, the CDR3 reads TGTGCCAGCAGTCCCGGCACCGGGGAGCTGTTTTTT.

J is TRBJ2-4 and V is TRBV19, with 9 positions matching TRBD1. This CDR3 is 14 amino acids long. CDR1 LNHDA and CDR2 SQIVND come from the germline V gene (reference sequence). With 3 bases clipped from V and 9 bases from J, the junction kept 6 bases outside the gene matches. CDR3 nucleotides: TGTGCCAGTAGTATCCGGGACAGGGTCTTCATTCAGTACTTC. Its protein is CASSIRDRVFIQYF.

The genes are TRBV7-9 and TRBJ1-1; unclear D gene. CDR3 length equals 12 residues. Germline CDR1 SEHNR, CDR2 FQNEAQ (reference sequence). Trimming took 5 bases from V and 7 from J, leaving 11 bases between them. The CDR3 DNA follows: TGTGCCAGCAGCGCCCGAGGCCTTGAAGCTTTCTTT. Protein sequence: CASSARGLEAFF.

In this sample, this clone turned up once. The chain uses TRBV5-1 and TRBJ1-2, with D possibly being TRBD1 (5 bases). This CDR3 has 15 amino acids. Looked up from germline, CDR1 is SGHRS and CDR2 is YFSETQ. V shed 0 bases and J shed 2 bases, with 11 bases lying between them. The CDR3 bases are TGCGCCAGCAGCTTGGACCCAGGGTCGAACTATGGCTACACCTTC. It codes for CASSLDPGSNYGYTF.

The chain employs TRBV28 and TRBJ2-3; 8 bases fit TRBD1. The CDR3 contains 16 residues. The trim removed 5 bases at V and 1 base at J, leaving 8 bases unmatched. Looked up from germline, CDR1 is MDHEN and CDR2 is SYDVKM. The CDR3 region has the DNA TGTGCCAGCAGTCCCCTTGAGGGACAGGGCACAGATACGCAGTATTTT. This gives the protein CASSPLEGQGTDTQYF.

This chain uses TRBV11-3 with TRBJ1-1; D gene ambiguous. Deletions cut 0 bases from V and 1 base from J, with 9 bases between. The CDR3 has 15 amino acids. Germline values: CDR1 SGHNT, CDR2 YENEEA. In nucleotides, the CDR3 is TGTGCCAGCAGCTTAGAAGGTCGGGGGAACACTGAAGCTTTCTTT. It codes for CASSLEGRGNTEAFF.

Worth noting for this clone: Other DNA sequences in this sample translate to the same CDR3. The V gene is TRBV19, the J gene TRBJ2-3; 8 nucleotides match TRBD1. After removal of 6 bases from V and 0 bases from J, the junction contained 5 bases not matched to a gene. Germline V gene data show CDR1 as LNHDA and CDR2 as SQIVND (reference sequence). The CDR3 totals 15 residues. The CDR3 spells CASRQGATSTDTQYF. Written as DNA, the CDR3 is TGTGCCAGTAGGCAGGGGGCGACTAGCACAGATACGCAGTATTTT.

The chain has TRBV28 and TRBJ2-3, with 9 positions matching TRBD2. The CDR3 loop spans 14 amino acids. Germline values: CDR1 MDHEN, CDR2 SYDVKM. V was pared by 7 bases and J by 3 bases, with 5 bases of the junction left unmatched. As DNA, the CDR3 is TGTGCCAGCAAGGTGACTAGCGGAACAGATACGCAGTATTTT. Its protein product is CASKVTSGTDTQYF. The whole variable domain, filled in from reference TRBV28 and TRBJ2-3, reads DVKVTQSSRYLVKRTGEKVFLECVQDMDHENMFWYRQDPGLGLRLIYFSYDVKMKEKGDIPEGYSVSREKKERFSLILESASTNQTSMYLCASKVTSGTDTQYFGPGTRLTVL.

This sequence joins TRBV6-6 and TRBJ2-1; TRBD2 matches at 13 bases. This CDR3 comprises 15 residues. Germline V gene sequence: CDR1 MNHNY, CDR2 SVGAGI (reference sequence). V shed 6 bases and J 6 bases; nucleotides not matched to a gene: 5. The CDR3 spells CASREWTSGSNEQFF. CDR3 DNA sequence: TGTGCCAGCAGAGAATGGACTAGCGGGAGCAATGAGCAGTTCTTC.

The chain carries TRBV13 and TRBJ2-7, with D maybe TRBD1 (7 bases). CDR1 and CDR2 from the germline V gene are PRHDT and FYEKMQ (reference sequence). This CDR3 contains 12 residues. Trimming shortened V by 5 bases and J by 11 bases, and 16 bases separated the two germline ends. CDR3 in amino acids: CASSLEGGTEYF. As DNA, the CDR3 is TGTGCCAGCAGCCTTGAGGGCGGGACAGAGTACTTC.

This rearrangement joins TRBV30 to TRBJ1-2, with a possible D match to TRBD1 (5 bases). The CDR3 runs 14 residues. V gave up 2 bases and J gave up 4 bases, with 14 bases separating them. The germline CDR1 and CDR2 sequences are GTSNPN and SVGIG (reference sequence). The CDR3 DNA is TGTGCCTGGAGTCTGGGGGGGGGAGCCTATGGCTACACCTTC. It codes for CAWSLGGGAYGYTF.

The chain is built from TRBV7-2 and TRBJ2-3; possible D gene TRBD1, 5 bases. The germline gives CDR1 SGHTA, CDR2 FQGNSA. This CDR3 region has 13 residues. V was shortened by 5 bases and J by 9 bases, with 15 bases between the two germline ends. The CDR3 nucleotides are TGTGCCAGCAGCCCCCCAGTGGCAGGGACGCAGTATTTT. The encoded protein is CASSPPVAGTQYF.

This chain uses TRBV10-3 with TRBJ1-2; D might be TRBD1 (6 bases). With 6 bases removed from V and 8 bases from J, the gap between germline ends came to 13 bases. CDR3 length: 12 amino acids. Looked up from germline, CDR1 is ENHRY and CDR2 is SYGVKD. In DNA form, the CDR3 reads TGTGCCATCAGCACAGGGATGGGCGGCTACACCTTC. Its protein is CAISTGMGGYTF.

V usage is TRBV21-1 and J usage is TRBJ2-7; TRBD2 was called by the table and not checked on the DNA. TRBV21-1 is a known pseudogene. CDR3 length: 16 residues. The CDR3 is CASSKGRGGRSYEQYF. In DNA, the CDR3 is TGTGCCAGCAGCAAAGGCCGGGGGGGCAGGTCCTACGAGCAGTACTTC.

As DNA, the CDR3 is TGTGCCAGCAGCCCGAGGGAGTCACACCTCCTTTACGAGCAGTACTTC. It codes for CASSPRESHLLYEQYF. The rearrangement uses TRBV7-8 and TRBJ2-7; TRBD2 is a possible D gene (5 bases). The V gene lost 5 bases and the J gene lost 4 bases, with 21 bases spanning the gap. The CDR3 consists of 16 residues. In germline, CDR1 is SGHVS, CDR2 FQNEAQ.

Points on this clone: A read error may produce the germline difference seen at one junction end. The chain recombines TRBV7-9 with TRBJ1-3; TRBD1 matches at 7 bases. This CDR3 is built from 17 residues. Per germline, CDR1 SEHNR and CDR2 FQNEAQ (reference sequence). The CDR3 bases are TGTTCCAGCAGCTTAGAGGGACAGCGATTCTCTGGAAACACCATATATTTT. As protein: CSSSLEGQRFSGNTIYF.

The chain carries TRBV5-5 and TRBJ1-5; 9 nucleotides line up with TRBD1. The CDR3 totals 18 residues. V was pared by 4 bases and J by 1 base, with 12 bases of the junction left unmatched. Germline assignment: CDR1 SGHKS and CDR2 YYEKEE (reference sequence). CDR3 loop: CASSTRMGQGKSNQPQHF. The DNA of the CDR3 is TGTGCCAGCAGCACACGGATGGGACAGGGAAAGAGCAATCAGCCCCAGCATTTT. Full variable domain (rest looked up from reference TRBV5-5 and TRBJ1-5): DAGVTQSPTHLIKTRGQQVTLRCSPISGHKSVSWYQQVLGQGPQFIFQYYEKEERGRGNFPDRFSARQFPNYSSELNVNALLLGDSALYLCASSTRMGQGKSNQPQHFGDGTRLSIL.

The CDR3 sequence: CAWKTGRNYGYTF. In nucleotides, the CDR3 is TGTGCCTGGAAGACAGGGCGGAACTATGGCTACACCTTC. This sequence joins TRBV30 and TRBJ1-2; 7 nucleotides line up with TRBD1. Losses at the gene ends were 4 bases for V and 2 bases for J; bases not matched to a gene: 4. This CDR3 is built from 13 residues. CDR1 is GTSNPN and CDR2 is SVGIG in the germline V gene (reference sequence).